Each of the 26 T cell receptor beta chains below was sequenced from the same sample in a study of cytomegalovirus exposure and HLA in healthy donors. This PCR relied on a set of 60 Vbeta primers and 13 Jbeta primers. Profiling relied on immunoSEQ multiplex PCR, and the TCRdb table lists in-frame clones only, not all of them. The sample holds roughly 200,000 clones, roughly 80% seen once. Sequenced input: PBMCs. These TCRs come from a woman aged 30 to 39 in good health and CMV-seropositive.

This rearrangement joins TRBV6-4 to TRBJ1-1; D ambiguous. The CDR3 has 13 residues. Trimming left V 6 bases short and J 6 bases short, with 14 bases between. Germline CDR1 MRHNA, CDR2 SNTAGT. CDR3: CASSPSQEAEAFF. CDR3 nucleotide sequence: TGTGCCAGCAGCCCATCGCAAGAGGCTGAAGCTTTCTTT.

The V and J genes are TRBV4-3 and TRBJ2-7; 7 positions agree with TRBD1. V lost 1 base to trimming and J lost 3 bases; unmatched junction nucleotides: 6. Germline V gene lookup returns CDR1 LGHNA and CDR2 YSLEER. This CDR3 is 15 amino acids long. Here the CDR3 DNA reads TGCGCCAGCAGCCAAGGTAGGGACAGAATCTACGAGCAGTACTTC. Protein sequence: CASSQGRDRIYEQYF.

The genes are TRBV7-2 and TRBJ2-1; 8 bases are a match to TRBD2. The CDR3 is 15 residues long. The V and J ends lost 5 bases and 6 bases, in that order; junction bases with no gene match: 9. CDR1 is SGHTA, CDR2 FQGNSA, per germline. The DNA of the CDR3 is TGTGCCAGCAGCATTACCGGGACTAGTGCCAATGAGCAGTTCTTC. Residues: CASSITGTSANEQFF.

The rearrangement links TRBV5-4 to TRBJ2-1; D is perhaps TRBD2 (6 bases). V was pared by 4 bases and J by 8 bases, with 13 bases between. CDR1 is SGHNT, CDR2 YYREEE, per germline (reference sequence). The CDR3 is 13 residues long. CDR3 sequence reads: CASSVPTSDEQFF. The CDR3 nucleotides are TGTGCCAGCAGCGTCCCGACTAGTGATGAGCAGTTCTTC.

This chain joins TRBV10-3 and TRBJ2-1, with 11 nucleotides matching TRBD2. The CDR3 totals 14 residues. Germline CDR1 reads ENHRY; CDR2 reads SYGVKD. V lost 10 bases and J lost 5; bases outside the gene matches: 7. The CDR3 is CATNGLAGNNEQFF. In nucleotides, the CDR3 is TGTGCCACGAACGGACTAGCGGGTAACAATGAGCAGTTCTTC.

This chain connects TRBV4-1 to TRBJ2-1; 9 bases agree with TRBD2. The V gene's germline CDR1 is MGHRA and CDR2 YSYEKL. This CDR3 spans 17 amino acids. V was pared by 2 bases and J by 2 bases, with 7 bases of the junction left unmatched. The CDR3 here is CASSQLQRGAAYNEQFF. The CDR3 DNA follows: TGCGCCAGCAGCCAACTCCAGCGGGGGGCCGCCTACAATGAGCAGTTCTTC.

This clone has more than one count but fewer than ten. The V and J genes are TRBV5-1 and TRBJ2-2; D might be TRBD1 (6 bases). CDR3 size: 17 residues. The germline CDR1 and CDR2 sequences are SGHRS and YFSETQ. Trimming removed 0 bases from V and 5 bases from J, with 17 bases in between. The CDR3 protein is CASSLDTGILGTGELFF. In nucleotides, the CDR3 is TGCGCCAGCAGCTTGGATACAGGGATTTTAGGAACCGGGGAGCTGTTTTTT.

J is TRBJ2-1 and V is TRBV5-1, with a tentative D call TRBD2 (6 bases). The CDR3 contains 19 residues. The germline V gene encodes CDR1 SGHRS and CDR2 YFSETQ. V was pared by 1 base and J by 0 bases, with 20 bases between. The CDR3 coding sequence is TGCGCCAGCAGCTTGCGTTTAGGAACGGGGGTAAGCTCCTACAATGAGCAGTTCTTC. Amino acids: CASSLRLGTGVSSYNEQFF.

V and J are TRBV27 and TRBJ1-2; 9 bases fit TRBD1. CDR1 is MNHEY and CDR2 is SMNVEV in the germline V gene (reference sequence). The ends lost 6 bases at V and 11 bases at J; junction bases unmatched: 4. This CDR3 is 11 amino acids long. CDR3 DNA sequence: TGTGCCAGCAGCCGAGGGACAGGGTACACCTTC. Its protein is CASSRGTGYTF.

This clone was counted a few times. The CDR3, as DNA: TGTGCCAGCACCCCCGGGACAGGCCCCTACGAGCAGTACTTC. This sequence encodes CASTPGTGPYEQYF. The rearrangement links TRBV6-6 to TRBJ2-7; 8 bases map to TRBD1. The CDR3 covers 14 residues. V was pared by 7 bases and J by 2 bases, with 7 bases of the junction left unmatched. Germline CDR1 and CDR2: MNHNY and SVGAGI (reference sequence).

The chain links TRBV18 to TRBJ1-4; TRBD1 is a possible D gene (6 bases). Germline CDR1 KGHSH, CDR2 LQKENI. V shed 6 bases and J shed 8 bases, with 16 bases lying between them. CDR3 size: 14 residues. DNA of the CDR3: TGTGCCAGCTCGGTGGTCCCCCAGGGGGAAAAACTGTTTTTT. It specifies CASSVVPQGEKLFF.

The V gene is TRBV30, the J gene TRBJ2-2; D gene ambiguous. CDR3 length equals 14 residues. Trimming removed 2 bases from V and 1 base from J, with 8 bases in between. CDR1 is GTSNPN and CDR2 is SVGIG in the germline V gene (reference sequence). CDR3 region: CAWSLYGNTGELFF. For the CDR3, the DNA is TGTGCCTGGAGTCTCTACGGGAACACCGGGGAGCTGTTTTTT.

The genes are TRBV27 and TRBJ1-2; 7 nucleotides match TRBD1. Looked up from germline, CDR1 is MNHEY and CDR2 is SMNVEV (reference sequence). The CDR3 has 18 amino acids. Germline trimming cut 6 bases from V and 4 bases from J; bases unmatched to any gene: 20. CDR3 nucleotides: TGTGCCAGCAGCTTCAATCGACCCCAGGGGGTAGGTGTCTATGGCTACACCTTC. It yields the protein CASSFNRPQGVGVYGYTF.

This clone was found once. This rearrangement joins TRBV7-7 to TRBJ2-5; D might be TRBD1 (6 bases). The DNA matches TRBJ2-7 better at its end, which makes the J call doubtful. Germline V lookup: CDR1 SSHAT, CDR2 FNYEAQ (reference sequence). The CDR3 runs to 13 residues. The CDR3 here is CASSIDRLHEQYF. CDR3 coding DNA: TGTGCCAGCAGCATAGACAGGCTCCACGAGCAGTACTTC.

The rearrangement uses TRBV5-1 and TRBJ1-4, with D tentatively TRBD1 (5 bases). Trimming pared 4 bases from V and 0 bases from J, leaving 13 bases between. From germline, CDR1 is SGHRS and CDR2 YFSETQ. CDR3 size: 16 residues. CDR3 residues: CASSTGGFTTNEKLFF. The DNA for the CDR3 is TGCGCCAGCAGCACGGGGGGGTTTACAACTAATGAAAAACTGTTTTTT. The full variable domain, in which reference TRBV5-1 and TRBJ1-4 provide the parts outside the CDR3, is KAGVTQTPRYLIKTRGQQVTLSCSPISGHRSVSWYQQTPGQGLQFLFEYFSETQRNKGNFPGRFSGRQFSNSRSEMNVSTLELGDSALYLCASSTGGFTTNEKLFFGSGTQLSVL.

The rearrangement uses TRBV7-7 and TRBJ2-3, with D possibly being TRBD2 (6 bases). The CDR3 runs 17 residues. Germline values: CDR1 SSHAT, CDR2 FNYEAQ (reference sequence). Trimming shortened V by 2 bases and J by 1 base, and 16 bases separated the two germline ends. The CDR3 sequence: CASSLLPTSTGTDTQYF. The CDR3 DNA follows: TGTGCCAGCAGCTTACTCCCGACTAGTACGGGCACAGATACGCAGTATTTT.

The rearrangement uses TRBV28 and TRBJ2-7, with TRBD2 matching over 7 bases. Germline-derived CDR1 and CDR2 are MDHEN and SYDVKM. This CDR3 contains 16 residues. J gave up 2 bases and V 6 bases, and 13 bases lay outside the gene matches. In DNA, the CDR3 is TGTGCCAGCAGCCCACTCCTCGCGGGAGCAGCCTACGAGCAGTACTTC. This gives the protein CASSPLLAGAAYEQYF. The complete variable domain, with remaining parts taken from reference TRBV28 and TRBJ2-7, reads DVKVTQSSRYLVKRTGEKVFLECVQDMDHENMFWYRQDPGLGLRLIYFSYDVKMKEKGDIPEGYSVSREKKERFSLILESASTNQTSMYLCASSPLLAGAAYEQYFGPGTRLTVT.

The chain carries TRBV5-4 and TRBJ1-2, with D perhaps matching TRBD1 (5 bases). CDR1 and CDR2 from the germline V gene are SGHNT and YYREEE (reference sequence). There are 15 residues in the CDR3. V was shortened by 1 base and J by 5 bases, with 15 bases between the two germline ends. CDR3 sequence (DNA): TGTGCCAGCAGCTTGACCACCGGGGGGGGATATGGCTACACCTTC. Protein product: CASSLTTGGGYGYTF.

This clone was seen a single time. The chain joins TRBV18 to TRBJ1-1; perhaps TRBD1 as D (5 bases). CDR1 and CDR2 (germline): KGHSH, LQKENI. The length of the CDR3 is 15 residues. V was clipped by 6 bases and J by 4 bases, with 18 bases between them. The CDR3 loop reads CASSSSGGEGTEAFF. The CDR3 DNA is TGTGCCAGCTCCTCCAGCGGAGGGGAAGGCACTGAAGCTTTCTTT.

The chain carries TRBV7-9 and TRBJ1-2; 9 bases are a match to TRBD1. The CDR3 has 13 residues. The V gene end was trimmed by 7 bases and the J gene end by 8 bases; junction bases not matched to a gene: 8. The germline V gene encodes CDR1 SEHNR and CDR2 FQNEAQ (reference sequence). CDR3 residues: CASNIRDRDGYTF. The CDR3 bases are TGTGCCAGCAATATCCGGGACAGGGACGGCTACACCTTC. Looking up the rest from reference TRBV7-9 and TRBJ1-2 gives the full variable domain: DTGVSQNPRHKITKRGQNVTFRCDPISEHNRLYWYRQTLGQGPEFLTYFQNEAQLEKSRLLSDRFSAERPKGSFSTLEIQRTEQGDSAMYLCASNIRDRDGYTFGSGTRLTVV.

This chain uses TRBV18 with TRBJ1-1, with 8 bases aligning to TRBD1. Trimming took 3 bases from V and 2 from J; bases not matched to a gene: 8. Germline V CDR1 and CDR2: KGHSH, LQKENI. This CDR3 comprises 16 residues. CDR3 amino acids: CASSPLGQDLNTEAFF. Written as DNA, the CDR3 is TGTGCCAGCTCACCTCTGGGACAGGACCTTAACACTGAAGCTTTCTTT. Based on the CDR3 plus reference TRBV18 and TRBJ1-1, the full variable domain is NAGVMQNPRHLVRRRGQEARLRCSPMKGHSHVYWYRQLPEEGLKFMVYLQKENIIDESGMPKERFSAEFPKEGPSILRIQQVVRGDSAAYFCASSPLGQDLNTEAFFGQGTRLTVV.

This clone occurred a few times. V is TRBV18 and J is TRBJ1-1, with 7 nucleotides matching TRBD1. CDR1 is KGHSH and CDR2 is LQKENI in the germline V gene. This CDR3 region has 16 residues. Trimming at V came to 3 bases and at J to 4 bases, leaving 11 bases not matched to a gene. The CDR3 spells CASSPLPTSGGTEAFF. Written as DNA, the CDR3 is TGTGCCAGCTCACCGCTTCCCACCTCAGGGGGCACTGAAGCTTTCTTT.

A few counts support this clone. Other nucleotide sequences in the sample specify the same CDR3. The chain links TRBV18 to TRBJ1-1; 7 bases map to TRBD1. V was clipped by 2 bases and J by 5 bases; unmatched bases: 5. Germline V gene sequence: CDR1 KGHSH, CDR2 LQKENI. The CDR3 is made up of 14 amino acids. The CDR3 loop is CASSPSGGNTEAFF. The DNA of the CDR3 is TGTGCCAGCTCACCATCAGGGGGGAATACTGAAGCTTTCTTT.

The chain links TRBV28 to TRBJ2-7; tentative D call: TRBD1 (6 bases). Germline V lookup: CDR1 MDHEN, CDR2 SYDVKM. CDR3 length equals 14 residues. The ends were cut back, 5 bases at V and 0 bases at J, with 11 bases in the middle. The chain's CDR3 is CASSTMTGSYEQYF. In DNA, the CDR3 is TGTGCCAGCAGTACTATGACAGGCTCCTACGAGCAGTACTTC.

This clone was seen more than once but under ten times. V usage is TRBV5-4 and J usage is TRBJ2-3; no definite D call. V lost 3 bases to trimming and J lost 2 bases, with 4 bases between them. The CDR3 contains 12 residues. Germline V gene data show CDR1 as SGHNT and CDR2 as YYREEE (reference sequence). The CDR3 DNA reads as TGTGCCAGCAGCTCTTCCACAGATACGCAGTATTTT. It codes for CASSSSTDTQYF.

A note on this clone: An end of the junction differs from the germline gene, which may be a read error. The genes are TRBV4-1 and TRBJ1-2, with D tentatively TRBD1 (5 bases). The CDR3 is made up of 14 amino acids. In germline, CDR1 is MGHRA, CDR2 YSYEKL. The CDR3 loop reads CASRQGEGSYGYTF. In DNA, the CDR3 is TGCGCCAGCAGGCAAGGGGAGGGGAGCTATGGCTACACCTTC.